These 19 T cell receptor beta chains share one sample of origin, sequenced in a study of blood T cell repertoires in COVID-19. Here immunoSEQ multiplex PCR was the method, and the copy in TCRdb shows in-frame clones only, minus some. Of 150,000 to 200,000 clones listed, around 86% were seen once; the top ten hold less than 3.5%. Sequenced material: peripheral blood. These receptors all come from a man between 65 and 85 years old with acute or convalescent COVID-19.

V usage is TRBV29-1 and J usage is TRBJ1-4, with 9 bases identical to TRBD1. The length of the CDR3 is 13 residues. With 4 bases clipped from V and 8 bases from J, the junction kept 5 bases outside the gene matches. Germline loops: CDR1 SQVTM, CDR2 ANQGSEA. The CDR3, as DNA: TGCAGCGTTGGGACAGGGGTAGGGGAAAAACTGTTTTTT. It translates to CSVGTGVGEKLFF.

The DNA of the CDR3 is TGTGCCAGCAGCTCTGCCGCAGGGGACCGCTACAATGAGCAGTTCTTC. Protein: CASSSAAGDRYNEQFF. The V call is TRBV11-3, the J call TRBJ2-1; possible D gene TRBD1, 6 bases. V lost 4 bases and J lost 3, with 16 bases in between. CDR1 is SGHNT and CDR2 is YENEEA in the germline V gene. The CDR3 contains 16 residues.

CDR3 coding DNA: TGTGCCAGCAGTGCCGGACTAGCGGGAGGGCCGGCGGGGGAGCTGTTTTTT. It translates to CASSAGLAGGPAGELFF. The chain carries TRBV28 and TRBJ2-2; 15 nucleotides line up with TRBD2. V was clipped by 5 bases and J by 8 bases; unmatched bases: 9. CDR1 and CDR2 (germline): MDHEN, SYDVKM. This CDR3 spans 17 amino acids.

The chain employs TRBV3-1 (or the pseudogene TRBV3-2) and TRBJ2-2; 8 bases are a match to TRBD2. CDR3 length equals 16 residues. The germline V gene encodes CDR1 LGHDT and CDR2 YNNKEL (reference sequence). With 1 base clipped from V and 5 bases from J, the junction kept 6 bases outside the gene matches. DNA of the CDR3: TGTGCCAGCAGCCAAGTTACGGGAGGGGTAACCGGGGAGCTGTTTTTT. Protein sequence: CASSQVTGGVTGELFF.

This chain joins TRBV18 and TRBJ2-7, with 9 bases fitting TRBD1. CDR3 length equals 14 residues. Germline trimming cut 6 bases from V and 3 bases from J; bases unmatched to any gene: 6. Per germline, CDR1 KGHSH and CDR2 LQKENI. The CDR3 DNA reads as TGTGCCAGCTCTACTGGGACAGGGAACTACGAGCAGTACTTC. Its protein product is CASSTGTGNYEQYF.

The chain links TRBV4-1 to TRBJ1-5; D not certain. The CDR3 consists of 17 residues. Trimming removed 3 bases from V and 7 bases from J, with 22 bases in between. Germline V gene data show CDR1 as MGHRA and CDR2 as YSYEKL. In nucleotides, the CDR3 is TGCGCCAGCAGCCACACACCCGAGGGCTCCGTGAGGCAGCCCCAGCATTTT. Its translation: CASSHTPEGSVRQPQHF.

This sequence joins TRBV4-3 and TRBJ2-6; TRBD2 matches at 13 bases. CDR3 size: 19 residues. V lost 4 bases, J lost 0 bases, and 6 bases stayed unmatched. Looked up from germline, CDR1 is LGHNA and CDR2 is YSLEER. This CDR3 is CASSPGLAGDYSGANVLTF. Here the CDR3 DNA reads TGCGCCAGCAGCCCTGGACTAGCGGGGGATTACTCTGGGGCCAACGTCCTGACTTTC.

This clone showed up just once. The chain has TRBV29-1 and TRBJ2-3; 9 bases are a match to TRBD2. The CDR3 has 14 residues. The germline gives CDR1 SQVTM, CDR2 ANQGSEA. Losses at the gene ends were 2 bases for V and 2 bases for J; bases not matched to a gene: 2. The CDR3 nucleotides are TGCAGCGTTGAACTAGCGGGGAACACAGATACGCAGTATTTT. Translated, it gives CSVELAGNTDTQYF.

This chain uses TRBV24-1 with TRBJ2-1; TRBD1 matches 10 bases. Germline CDR1 KGHDR, CDR2 SFDVKD. The CDR3 is 17 amino acids. V trimming: 3 bases; J trimming: 2 bases; junction bases outside the gene matches: 6. DNA of the CDR3: TGTGCCACCAGTGATGCCACCGGGACAGGGGCCTACAATGAGCAGTTCTTC. It translates to CATSDATGTGAYNEQFF.

This clone was detected once. V usage is TRBV4-1 and J usage is TRBJ1-2; tentatively, D is TRBD1 (5 bases). The CDR3 runs 14 residues. Trimming took 3 bases from V and 3 from J, leaving 11 bases between them. CDR1 is MGHRA and CDR2 is YSYEKL in the germline V gene. The CDR3 reads CASSQETGDYGYTF. The CDR3 bases are TGCGCCAGCAGCCAGGAAACAGGAGACTATGGCTACACCTTC.

The chain employs TRBV6-2 or TRBV6-3 and TRBJ1-2, with a possible D match to TRBD1 (6 bases). Germline V gives CDR1 MNHEY, CDR2 SVGEGT. V lost 5 bases and J 7 bases, leaving 20 bases between the germline ends. This CDR3 region has 15 residues. CDR3 region: CASSGGRDYDFGYTF. CDR3 sequence (DNA): TGTGCCAGCAGTGGGGGCCGCGATTATGATTTTGGCTACACCTTC.

As DNA, the CDR3 is TGTGCCAGCTCACCACCTGCCGGGATCGGGAGCTCCTACAATGAGCAGTTCTTC. This sequence encodes CASSPPAGIGSSYNEQFF. This rearrangement joins TRBV18 to TRBJ2-1; D may be TRBD2 (6 bases). The germline V gene has CDR1 KGHSH and CDR2 LQKENI. The CDR3 has 18 residues. V was cut by 0 bases and J by 0 bases, with 15 bases left in between.

This clone was observed a single time. The chain joins TRBV30 to TRBJ2-1, with TRBD1 as a possible D gene (6 bases). CDR3 length: 11 amino acids. Per the germline V gene, CDR1 is GTSNPN and CDR2 is SVGIG (reference sequence). The V end lost 4 bases, the J end lost 9 bases, and 10 bases lay between the germline ends. The DNA for the CDR3 is TGTGCCTGGACAGGGGTTAGTGAGCAGTTCTTC. Protein product: CAWTGVSEQFF.

CDR3 sequence: CASSLWTSGRMSNEQFF. In DNA form, the CDR3 reads TGTGCCAGCAGTTTATGGACTAGCGGGAGGATGTCCAATGAGCAGTTCTTC. This sequence joins TRBV27 and TRBJ2-1; the match to TRBD2 covers 14 bases. The germline CDR1 and CDR2 sequences are MNHEY and SMNVEV (reference sequence). J was trimmed by 6 bases and V by 1 base; bases with no gene match: 5. The CDR3 extends over 17 amino acids.

This clone was seen once. The chain uses TRBV30 and TRBJ2-5; D is perhaps TRBD1 (7 bases). Between the trimmed V and J ends, which lost 0 bases and 6 bases, there was a span of 20 bases. This CDR3 is built from 16 residues. Per germline, CDR1 GTSNPN and CDR2 SVGIG (reference sequence). CDR3 sequence: CAWSVSGQGGRKTQYF. The CDR3 nucleotides are TGTGCCTGGAGTGTTTCGGGTCAGGGGGGAAGGAAGACCCAGTACTTC.

The V gene is TRBV11-2, the J gene TRBJ1-4; no reliable D call. From germline, CDR1 is SGHAT and CDR2 FQNNGV. This CDR3 has 15 amino acids. Trimming removed 3 bases at V and 4 bases at J, with 12 bases between. As DNA, the CDR3 is TGTGCCAGCAGCTTTACCGGGAATGATAATGAAAAACTGTTTTTT. Translating it yields CASSFTGNDNEKLFF.

V and J are TRBV6-1 and TRBJ1-2; D unclear. The germline gives CDR1 MNHNS, CDR2 SASEGT. This CDR3 has 14 amino acids. V was shortened by 0 bases and J by 8 bases, with 13 bases between the two germline ends. The CDR3 DNA is TGTGCCAGCAGTGAAGCCGGACTTGCCAACGGCTACACCTTC. Its protein is CASSEAGLANGYTF.

The chain recombines TRBV7-9 with TRBJ2-2, with D unclear. Trimming removed 5 bases from V and 4 bases from J, with 11 bases in between. The length of the CDR3 is 14 residues. Germline CDR1 SEHNR, CDR2 FQNEAQ (reference sequence). CDR3 nucleotide sequence: TGTGCCAGCAGCGGCCTCCTAGTCACCGGGGAGCTGTTTTTT. This encodes CASSGLLVTGELFF.

The chain combines TRBV6-5 with TRBJ2-1; 13 nucleotides align to TRBD2. This CDR3 comprises 15 residues. Germline CDR1 is MNHEY and CDR2 is SVGAGI. V lost 6 bases to trimming and J lost 4 bases; unmatched junction nucleotides: 3. This CDR3 reads CASSQLAGGYNEQFF. For the CDR3, the DNA is TGTGCCAGCAGCCAACTAGCGGGGGGGTACAATGAGCAGTTCTTC.